This T cell receptor (beta chain) comes out of a study of OX40 agonist ivuxolimab in advanced cancers. Study-level information: All patients had ivuxolimab intravenously every 2 weeks at 0.01 to 10 mg/kg. Treatment received earlier with anti-PD-1, anti-PD-L1 or anti-CTLA-4 agents was allowed, and approximately 44% had some.

This CDR3 contains 16 residues. The germline CDR1 and CDR2 sequences are SGHDN and FVKESK. V was pared by 1 base and J by 5 bases, with 8 bases of the junction left unmatched. Whole-study findings and limits: Relative to CD4+, CD8+ T cells held more expanded clones on average.

With regard to this clone: The antigen is undetermined.

The data were produced by immunoSEQ multiplex PCR, yet TCRdb's version contains in-frame clones alone and is incomplete. Of some 50,000 clones listed, more than 75% are singletons. V is TRBV14 and J is TRBJ2-1, with 7 bases fitting TRBD2. The TCR was taken from an adult with an advanced solid tumor such as melanoma, head and neck, liver or kidney cancer. The sample here was CD4+ or CD8+ T cells sorted from blood, taken in a trial of the OX40 agonist ivuxolimab. This CDR3 is CASSQVSTSDHNEQFF. CDR3 bases: TGTGCCAGCAGCCAAGTGTCTACTAGCGATCACAATGAGCAGTTCTTC.